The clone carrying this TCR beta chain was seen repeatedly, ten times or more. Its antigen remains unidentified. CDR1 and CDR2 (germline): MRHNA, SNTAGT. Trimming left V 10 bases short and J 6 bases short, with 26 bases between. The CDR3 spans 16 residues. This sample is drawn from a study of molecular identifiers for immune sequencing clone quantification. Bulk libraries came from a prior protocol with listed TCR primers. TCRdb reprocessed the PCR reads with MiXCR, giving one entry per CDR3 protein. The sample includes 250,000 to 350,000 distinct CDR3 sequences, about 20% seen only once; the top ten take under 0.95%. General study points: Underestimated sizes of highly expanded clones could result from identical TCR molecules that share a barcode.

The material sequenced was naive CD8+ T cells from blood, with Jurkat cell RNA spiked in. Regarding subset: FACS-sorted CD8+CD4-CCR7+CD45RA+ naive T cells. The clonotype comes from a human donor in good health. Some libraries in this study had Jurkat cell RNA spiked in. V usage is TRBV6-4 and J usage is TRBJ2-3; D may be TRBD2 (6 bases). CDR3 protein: CANLCPNRDWADTQYF. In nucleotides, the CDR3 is TGTGCCAACCTTTGCCCTAACCGGGACTGGGCGGATACGCAGTATTTT.